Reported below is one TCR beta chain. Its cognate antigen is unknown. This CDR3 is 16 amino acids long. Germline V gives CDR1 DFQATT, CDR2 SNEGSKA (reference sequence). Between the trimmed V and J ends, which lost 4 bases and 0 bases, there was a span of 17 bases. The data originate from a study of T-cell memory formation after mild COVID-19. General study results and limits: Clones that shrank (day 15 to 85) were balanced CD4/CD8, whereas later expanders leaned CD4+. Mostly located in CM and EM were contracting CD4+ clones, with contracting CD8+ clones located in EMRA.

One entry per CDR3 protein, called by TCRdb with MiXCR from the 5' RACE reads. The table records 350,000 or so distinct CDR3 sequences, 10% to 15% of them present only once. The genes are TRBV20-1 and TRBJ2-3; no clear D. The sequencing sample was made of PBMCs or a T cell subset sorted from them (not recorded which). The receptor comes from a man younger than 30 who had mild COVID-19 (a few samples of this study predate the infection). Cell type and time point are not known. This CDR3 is CSAKYPLLTSTDTQYF. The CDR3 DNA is TGCAGTGCTAAGTATCCCCTCCTGACTAGCACAGATACGCAGTATTTT.